Presented here are 21 T cell receptor beta chains from one specimen sequenced in a study of T cell responses to AZD1222 COVID-19 vaccine. Sequencing was performed with immunoSEQ multiplex PCR; in TCRdb, only in-frame clones are kept and a portion is missing. The sample lists 110,000 or so clones, roughly 89% occurring once. The sequencing here drew on peripheral blood, taken on day 0 of AZD1222 vaccination. These receptors all come from an adult in good health.

The chain carries TRBV25-1 and TRBJ1-2; 7 positions match TRBD1. Germline V gene lookup returns CDR1 MGHDK and CDR2 SYGVNS. V lost 4 bases, J lost 1 base, and 3 bases stayed unmatched. This CDR3 contains 14 residues. The CDR3 loop reads CASSGQGVNYGYTF. CDR3 sequence (DNA): TGTGCCAGCAGTGGGCAGGGGGTTAACTATGGCTACACCTTC.

The chain is built from TRBV27 and TRBJ1-5; no clear D. Trimming took 5 bases from V and 4 from J, leaving 9 bases between them. From germline, CDR1 is MNHEY and CDR2 SMNVEV (reference sequence). The CDR3 totals 13 residues. The CDR3: CASSAWRNQPQHF. The CDR3 bases are TGTGCCAGCAGTGCTTGGAGAAATCAGCCCCAGCATTTT.

This clone was seen once. Other DNA sequences in this specimen translate into the identical CDR3. The CDR3 region is CASSLAGSSYNSPLHF. For the CDR3, the DNA is TGCGCCAGCAGCTTGGCCGGCAGCTCCTATAATTCACCCCTCCACTTT. The chain couples TRBV5-1 to TRBJ1-6, with D unclear. V gave up 0 bases and J gave up 0 bases, with 7 bases separating them. Germline V CDR1 and CDR2: SGHRS, YFSETQ. This CDR3 is built from 16 residues.

The chain employs TRBV5-1 and TRBJ2-1, with 8 nucleotides matching TRBD1. The CDR3 has 14 residues. V was pared by 4 bases and J by 5 bases, with 5 bases of the junction left unmatched. In germline, CDR1 is SGHRS, CDR2 YFSETQ. CDR3 protein: CASSPGQGNNEQFF. CDR3 in DNA: TGCGCCAGCAGCCCCGGACAGGGCAACAATGAGCAGTTCTTC.

This clone showed up just a few times. The rearrangement uses TRBV19 and TRBJ1-2; no clear D. Looked up from germline, CDR1 is LNHDA and CDR2 is SQIVND (reference sequence). CDR3 length equals 15 residues. V dropped 3 bases and J dropped 0 bases, with 11 bases sitting between them. The CDR3 sequence: CASSIPLGANYGYTF. CDR3 DNA sequence: TGTGCCAGTAGTATCCCCCTCGGAGCTAACTATGGCTACACCTTC.

In nucleotides, the CDR3 is TGTGCCAGCAGTTACGGTTGGCAGGGTTATTCACCCCTCCACTTT. Protein sequence: CASSYGWQGYSPLHF. This chain joins TRBV6-5 and TRBJ1-6, with D maybe TRBD1 (5 bases). V was pared by 2 bases and J by 8 bases, with 13 bases between. This CDR3 spans 15 amino acids. Germline V gene lookup returns CDR1 MNHEY and CDR2 SVGAGI.

V usage is TRBV18 and J usage is TRBJ1-2, with TRBD1 as a possible D gene (5 bases). CDR3 size: 14 residues. Per the germline V gene, CDR1 is KGHSH and CDR2 is LQKENI. V was shortened by 2 bases and J by 4 bases, with 11 bases between the two germline ends. In DNA form, the CDR3 reads TGTGCCAGCTCACCAACTGGGGACGTCTATGGCTACACCTTC. Protein sequence: CASSPTGDVYGYTF.

J is TRBJ1-6 and V is TRBV5-1, with D possibly being TRBD1 (5 bases). This CDR3 comprises 16 residues. Trimming stripped 0 bases from V and 7 bases from J, with 14 bases between. The V gene's germline CDR1 is SGHRS and CDR2 YFSETQ. The DNA of the CDR3 is TGCGCCAGCAGCTTGGAGGGGCCTCCAGGGAATTCACCCCTCCACTTT. It codes for CASSLEGPPGNSPLHF.

The chain links TRBV7-2 to TRBJ1-5; D is possibly TRBD1 (5 bases). There are 18 residues in the CDR3. The germline V gene encodes CDR1 SGHTA and CDR2 FQGNSA. V lost 1 base and J lost 7, with 23 bases in between. Here the CDR3 DNA reads TGTGCCAGCAGCTTAGAATCCTGGGCAGGGAAAGTGCGGCAGCCCCAGCATTTT. Amino acid sequence: CASSLESWAGKVRQPQHF.

The rearrangement joins TRBV10-3 to TRBJ1-2, with TRBD1 as a possible D gene (5 bases). This CDR3 comprises 14 residues. From germline, CDR1 is ENHRY and CDR2 SYGVKD. Trimming shortened V by 0 bases and J by 4 bases, and 9 bases separated the two germline ends. The CDR3 region has the DNA TGTGCCATCAGTGAGTCCCGTCAGGGCTATGGCTACACCTTC. Its protein product is CAISESRQGYGYTF.

The CDR3 is CASSGSLMHNEQFF. CDR3 nucleotides: TGTGCCAGCAGTGGATCCCTCATGCACAATGAGCAGTTCTTC. The V and J genes are TRBV28 and TRBJ2-1; D is unresolved. Germline CDR1 reads MDHEN; CDR2 reads SYDVKM. CDR3 length: 14 residues. Trimming pared 5 bases from V and 5 bases from J, leaving 13 bases between.

CDR3 protein: CASSLGSGDGYTF. The CDR3 DNA reads as TGTGCCAGTAGCCTGGGATCGGGGGACGGCTACACCTTC. J is TRBJ1-2 and V is TRBV19, with D possibly being TRBD1 (5 bases). Germline CDR1 reads LNHDA; CDR2 reads SQIVND (reference sequence). Trimming removed 6 bases from V and 8 bases from J, with 16 bases in between. CDR3 length: 13 amino acids.

The chain combines TRBV27 with TRBJ2-3, with TRBD2 matching 8 bases. In germline, CDR1 is MNHEY, CDR2 SMNVEV (reference sequence). This CDR3 contains 15 residues. V shed 3 bases and J 4 bases; nucleotides not matched to a gene: 6. The CDR3 nucleotides read TGTGCCAGCAGTTTCGGGACTAGGGATGCAGATACGCAGTATTTT. It is translated as CASSFGTRDADTQYF.

This clone is a singleton in its sample. V usage is TRBV28 and J usage is TRBJ1-4; the D gene is possibly TRBD1 (5 bases). Trimming took 2 bases from V and 4 from J, leaving 11 bases between them. The germline V gene has CDR1 MDHEN and CDR2 SYDVKM. The length of the CDR3 is 15 residues. The CDR3 sequence: CASSLMGGGNEKLFF. The CDR3 bases are TGTGCCAGCAGTTTAATGGGCGGGGGTAATGAAAAACTGTTTTTT.

This clone is a singleton in its sample. V is TRBV27 and J is TRBJ1-5, with D hard to call. The CDR3 is 14 residues long. V was pared by 8 bases and J by 0 bases, with 11 bases between. Germline values: CDR1 MNHEY, CDR2 SMNVEV (reference sequence). This chain's CDR3 is CASCPNYSNQPQHF. CDR3 nucleotide sequence: TGTGCCAGCTGTCCGAATTATAGCAATCAGCCCCAGCATTTT.

This clone showed up just a few times. V is TRBV24-1 and J is TRBJ1-2; D remains ambiguous. Germline values: CDR1 KGHDR, CDR2 SFDVKD. The CDR3 has 11 residues. Deletions cut 7 bases from V and 6 bases from J, with 8 bases between. Here the CDR3 DNA reads TGTGCCACCAGCGACGGACATGGCTACACCTTC. Translation: CATSDGHGYTF.

The J gene is TRBJ1-2, the V gene TRBV27, with unresolved D. The CDR3 spans 13 residues. V was pared by 9 bases and J by 5 bases, with 16 bases between. The germline V gene has CDR1 MNHEY and CDR2 SMNVEV (reference sequence). In DNA form, the CDR3 reads TGTGCCAGTAAAGATCGATCCTTTTATGGCTACACCTTC. It specifies CASKDRSFYGYTF.

The chain recombines TRBV3-1 (or the pseudogene TRBV3-2) with TRBJ1-6, with D unclear. This CDR3 has 13 amino acids. Germline assignment: CDR1 LGHDT and CDR2 YNNKEL (reference sequence). The ends were cut back, 0 bases at V and 11 bases at J, with 8 bases in the middle. The DNA of the CDR3 is TGTGCCAGCAGCCAAGATCTGGGGACACCCCTCCACTTT. It specifies CASSQDLGTPLHF.

V and J are TRBV27 and TRBJ2-2, with D possibly being TRBD2 (7 bases). The V end was cut by 4 bases, the J end by 2 bases, with 14 bases between. Germline V gives CDR1 MNHEY, CDR2 SMNVEV (reference sequence). The CDR3 spans 16 residues. CDR3 residues: CASSSTGRGNTGELFF. The CDR3 DNA sequence: TGTGCCAGCAGTTCTACAGGGAGGGGTAACACCGGGGAGCTGTTTTTT.

The chain has TRBV3-1 (or the pseudogene TRBV3-2) and TRBJ2-7, with TRBD1 matching over 7 bases. The CDR3 consists of 11 residues. The V gene's germline CDR1 is LGHDT and CDR2 YNNKEL (reference sequence). J gave up 12 bases and V 0 bases, and 2 bases lay outside the gene matches. The CDR3 sequence: CASSQEDRVYF. The CDR3 bases are TGTGCCAGCAGCCAAGAAGACAGGGTGTACTTC.

J is TRBJ1-6 and V is TRBV9, with D uncertain. The CDR3 runs to 19 residues. Germline assignment: CDR1 SGDLS and CDR2 YYNGEE. The V end lost 3 bases, the J end lost 6 bases, and 25 bases lay between the germline ends. The CDR3 nucleotides read TGTGCCAGCAGCGCCCGACCGAACACCCGAGGAATGGGTAATTCACCCCTCCACTTT. Translation: CASSARPNTRGMGNSPLHF.